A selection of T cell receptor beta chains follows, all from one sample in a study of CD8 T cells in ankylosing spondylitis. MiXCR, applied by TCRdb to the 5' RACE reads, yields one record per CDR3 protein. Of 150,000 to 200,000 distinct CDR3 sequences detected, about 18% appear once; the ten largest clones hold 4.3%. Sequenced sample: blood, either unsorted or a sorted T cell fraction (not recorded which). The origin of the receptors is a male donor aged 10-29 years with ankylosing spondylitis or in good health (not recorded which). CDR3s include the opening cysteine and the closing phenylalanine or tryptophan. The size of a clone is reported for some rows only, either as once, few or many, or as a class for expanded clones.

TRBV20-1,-,CSARAADTQYF
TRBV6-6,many,CASSYDIEKLFF
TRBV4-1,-,CASSQDVRRELFF
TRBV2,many,CASRVTGLGNQPQHF
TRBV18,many,CASSGTSPMNTEAFF
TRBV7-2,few,CASSLVVAGEYEQFF
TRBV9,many,CASSVLSGTNYEQYF
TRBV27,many,CASSSTGTALEQYF
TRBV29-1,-,CSPLPVLADTQYF
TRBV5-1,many,CASSLVLYNEQFF
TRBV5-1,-,CASSLGGAGTGELFF
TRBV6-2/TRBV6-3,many,CASSLSDRRQGANVLTF
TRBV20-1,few,CIRPSLSYNEQFF
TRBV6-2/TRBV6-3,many,CASSYSIPQGWNEQFF
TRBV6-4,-,CASSEASGSHNEQFF
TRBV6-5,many,CASSLSGFSYNEQFF
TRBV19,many,CASSMVAGELFF
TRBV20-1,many,CSARLTSGSMNEQYF
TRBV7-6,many,CASRSTGTEASTDTQYF
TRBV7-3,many,CASSPTGSDTEAFF
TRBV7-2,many,CASSLTLAGDYEQYF
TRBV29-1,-,CSVSGPQYF
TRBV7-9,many,CASSLAYKARNEQFF
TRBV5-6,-,CASSLAKTRRGNEQFF
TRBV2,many,CASSEALRGLAGGNEQFF
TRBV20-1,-,CSATEDSYNEQFF
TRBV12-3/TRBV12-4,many,CASRMGLGGFYEQYF
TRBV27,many,CASTQEGQGRYGYTF
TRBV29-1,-,CSVYRELNTEAFF
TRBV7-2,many,CASSLGASGSWGDTQYF
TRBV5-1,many,CASLLAGGDHEQFF
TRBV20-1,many,CSATDRAYQETQYF
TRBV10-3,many,CAISESVGSSSTDTQYF
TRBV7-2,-,CASSLVAGRGQETQYF
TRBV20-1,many,CSASADLTDTQYF
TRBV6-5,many,CASSSSSSGERGF
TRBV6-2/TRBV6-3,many,CASSSRPYEQYF
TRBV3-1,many,CASSLGNSYNEQFF
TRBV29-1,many,CSVEPLAGAELYNEQFF
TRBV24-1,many,CATSDSGPAQYF
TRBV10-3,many,CAISSTTAYNEQFF
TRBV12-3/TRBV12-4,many,CASTHHQTDYSNQPQHF
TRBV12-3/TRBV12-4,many,CASSPQGPGELFF
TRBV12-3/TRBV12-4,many,CASSAYRGAYEQYF
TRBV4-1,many,CASSQDWGGGKQFF
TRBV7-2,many,CASSFGAHGDGYTF
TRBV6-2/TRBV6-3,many,CASSYRRLAGGDTGELFF
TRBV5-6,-,CASRWTSGLNEQFF
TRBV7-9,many,CASSSRGGTDTQYF
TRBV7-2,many,CASSSRTGELFF
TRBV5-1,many,CASSPGTRTDTQYF
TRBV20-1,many,CRATGETSYEQYF
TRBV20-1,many,CSAIDYQETQYF
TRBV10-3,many,CAISDAGGTYNSPLHF
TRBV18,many,CASSLEQNTEAFF
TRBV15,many,CATSRDRGNYEQYF
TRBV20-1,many,CSAKGVENYGYTF